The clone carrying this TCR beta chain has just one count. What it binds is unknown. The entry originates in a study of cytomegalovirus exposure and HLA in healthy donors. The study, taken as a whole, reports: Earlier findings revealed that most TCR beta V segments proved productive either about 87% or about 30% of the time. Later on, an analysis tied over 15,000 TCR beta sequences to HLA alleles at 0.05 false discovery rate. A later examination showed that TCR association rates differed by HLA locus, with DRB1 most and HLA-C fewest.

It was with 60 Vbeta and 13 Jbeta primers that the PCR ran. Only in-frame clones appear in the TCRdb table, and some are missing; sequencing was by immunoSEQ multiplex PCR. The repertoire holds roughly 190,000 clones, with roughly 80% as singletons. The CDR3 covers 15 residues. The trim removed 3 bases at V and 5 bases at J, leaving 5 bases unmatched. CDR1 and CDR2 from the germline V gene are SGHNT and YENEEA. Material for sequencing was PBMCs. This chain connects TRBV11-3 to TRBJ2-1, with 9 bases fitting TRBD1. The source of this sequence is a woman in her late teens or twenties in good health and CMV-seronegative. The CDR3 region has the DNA TGTGCCAGCAGCTTTTGGGACAGGGAAAACAATGAGCAGTTCTTC. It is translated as CASSFWDRENNEQFF.